These 15 T cell receptor beta chains share one sample of origin, sequenced in a study of OX40 agonist ivuxolimab in advanced cancers. Generated by immunoSEQ multiplex PCR, the TCRdb table keeps only in-frame clones and is missing some. The table shows around 77,000 clones, with roughly 87% occurring only once. The sequencing used CD4+ or CD8+ T cells sorted from blood, collected in a trial of the OX40 agonist ivuxolimab. These receptors were collected from an adult with an advanced solid tumor such as melanoma, head and neck, liver or kidney cancer.

The J gene is TRBJ1-5, the V gene TRBV7-8; 11 nucleotides align to TRBD1. Germline V lookup: CDR1 SGHVS, CDR2 FQNEAQ. The CDR3 is made up of 18 amino acids. The V segment lost 0 bases and the J segment 2 bases; nucleotides outside the gene matches: 6. This CDR3 reads CASSLADRGLFGNQPQHF. DNA for the CDR3: TGTGCCAGCAGCTTAGCGGACAGGGGGCTTTTTGGCAATCAGCCCCAGCATTTT. Together with reference TRBV7-8 and TRBJ1-5, the CDR3 gives the full variable domain: GAGVSQSPRYKVAKRGQDVALRCDPISGHVSLFWYQQALGQGPEFLTYFQNEAQLDKSGLPSDRFFAERPEGSVSTLKIQRTQQEDSAVYLCASSLADRGLFGNQPQHFGDGTRLSIL.

The chain joins TRBV5-4 to TRBJ1-1, with TRBD1 matching over 9 bases. This CDR3 region has 15 residues. Germline CDR1 is SGHNT and CDR2 is YYREEE (reference sequence). V lost 4 bases, J lost 3 bases, and 7 bases stayed unmatched. CDR3 DNA: TGTGCCAGCAGCCTCCCCGGGACAGGGTACACTGAAGCTTTCTTT. Its protein is CASSLPGTGYTEAFF.

V gene TRBV6-5 combines with J gene TRBJ2-1; D gene unclear. Germline V gene data show CDR1 as MNHEY and CDR2 as SVGAGI. The CDR3 is 13 amino acids. Between the trimmed V and J ends, which lost 5 bases and 3 bases, there was a span of 8 bases. Here the CDR3 DNA reads TGTGCCAGCAGTCCGACGGGCTACAATGAGCAGTTCTTC. The encoded protein is CASSPTGYNEQFF.

CDR3 loop: CASAKSSNQPQHF. In DNA form, the CDR3 reads TGTGCCAGCGCTAAGAGCAGCAATCAGCCCCAGCATTTT. V is TRBV7-6 and J is TRBJ1-5; unclear D gene. V was clipped by 8 bases and J by 1 base, with 9 bases between them. Germline CDR1 and CDR2: SGHVS and FNYEAQ. The CDR3 covers 13 residues.

This chain uses TRBV5-6 with TRBJ2-6; D call uncertain. Germline V CDR1 and CDR2: SGHDT, YYEEEE. The ends were cut back, 0 bases at V and 0 bases at J, with 4 bases in the middle. This CDR3 is built from 15 residues. The CDR3 DNA reads TGTGCCAGCAGCTTGGTTATCTCTGGGGCCAACGTCCTGACTTTC. Amino acids: CASSLVISGANVLTF.

V usage is TRBV6-5 and J usage is TRBJ1-5; weak D call: TRBD1 (6 bases). CDR1 MNHEY and CDR2 SVGAGI come from the germline V gene. V gave up 10 bases and J gave up 2 bases, with 12 bases separating them. This CDR3 contains 13 residues. This CDR3 reads CATQGRGNQPQHF. Here the CDR3 DNA reads TGTGCCACCCAGGGGCGAGGCAATCAGCCCCAGCATTTT.

The DNA of the CDR3 is TGTGCCAGCAGCCCGGAACAGGGTCCGGCGATCTATTCACCCCTCCACTTT. Translating gives CASSPEQGPAIYSPLHF. The chain combines TRBV5-8 with TRBJ1-6, with TRBD1 as a possible D gene (6 bases). This CDR3 comprises 17 residues. V lost 4 bases, J lost 8 bases, and 22 bases lay in between. Germline V gene data show CDR1 as SGHTS and CDR2 as YDEGEE. Variable domain in full (rest from reference TRBV5-8 and TRBJ1-6): EAGVTQSPTHLIKTRGQQATLRCSPISGHTSVYWYQQALGLGLQFLLWYDEGEERNRGNFPPRFSGRQFPNYSSELNVNALELEDSALYLCASSPEQGPAIYSPLHFGNGTRLTVT.

V is TRBV4-1 and J is TRBJ2-3, with 10 bases aligning to TRBD2. Trimming took 5 bases from V and 3 from J; bases not matched to a gene: 5. CDR1 is MGHRA and CDR2 is YSYEKL in the germline V gene. This CDR3 region has 15 residues. The chain's CDR3 is CASSSSGGATDTQYF. Here the CDR3 DNA reads TGCGCCAGCAGCTCAAGCGGGGGGGCGACAGATACGCAGTATTTT.

This clone turned up a few times. The chain combines TRBV28 with TRBJ2-7; unclear D gene. This CDR3 spans 11 amino acids. CDR1 and CDR2 (germline): MDHEN, SYDVKM. V lost 1 base, J lost 3 bases, and 1 base lay in between. The CDR3 DNA follows: TGTGCCAGCAGTTTATTCTACGAGCAGTACTTC. Its protein product is CASSLFYEQYF. Full variable domain (missing parts from reference TRBV28 and TRBJ2-7): DVKVTQSSRYLVKRTGEKVFLECVQDMDHENMFWYRQDPGLGLRLIYFSYDVKMKEKGDIPEGYSVSREKKERFSLILESASTNQTSMYLCASSLFYEQYFGPGTRLTVT.

This chain connects TRBV5-1 to TRBJ2-1, with TRBD1 as a possible D gene (6 bases). Germline V gives CDR1 SGHRS, CDR2 YFSETQ. V shed 2 bases and J shed 1 base, with 22 bases lying between them. The CDR3 sequence is 19 residues long. In DNA form, the CDR3 reads TGCGCCAGCAGCTTAATTTCGAGGGGGTTAGGTATGTCCTACAATGAGCAGTTCTTC. Translating it yields CASSLISRGLGMSYNEQFF.

V and J are TRBV5-1 and TRBJ1-4; D is undetermined. V dropped 2 bases and J dropped 12 bases, with 14 bases sitting between them. From germline, CDR1 is SGHRS and CDR2 YFSETQ. The CDR3 covers 13 residues. The CDR3 region is CASSLHERGELFF. The CDR3 DNA reads TGCGCCAGCAGCTTACACGAGAGAGGTGAACTGTTTTTT.

The rearrangement uses TRBV6-1 and TRBJ2-7, with 8 bases aligning to TRBD1. The CDR3 is made up of 14 amino acids. Per the germline V gene, CDR1 is MNHNS and CDR2 is SASEGT. Unmatched junction bases numbered 5, after V lost 5 bases and J lost 2 bases. CDR3 sequence (DNA): TGTGCCAGCAGTTCGCAGGGGGCGGCCTACGAGCAGTACTTC. This codes for CASSSQGAAYEQYF.

The chain recombines TRBV4-3 with TRBJ2-1, with TRBD2 matching 7 bases. V dropped 1 base and J dropped 6; count of bases not matched to a gene: 9. Germline V gives CDR1 LGHNA, CDR2 YSLEER. The CDR3 has 16 residues. The CDR3 nucleotides read TGCGCCAGCAGCCAAGTCGGGGGGTTCGCGTTCAATGAGCAGTTCTTC. Translation gives CASSQVGGFAFNEQFF.

The chain recombines TRBV7-3 with TRBJ2-3, with a weak D call TRBD1 (6 bases). The CDR3 consists of 14 residues. V dropped 8 bases and J dropped 5 bases, with 17 bases sitting between them. CDR1 is SGHTA and CDR2 is FQGTGA in the germline V gene. This CDR3 reads CASGMMGAGDTQYF. The DNA of the CDR3 is TGTGCCAGCGGCATGATGGGGGCTGGAGATACGCAGTATTTT.

This clone appeared a single time. The V call is TRBV5-4, the J call TRBJ1-3; TRBD1 agrees at 9 bases. With 0 bases clipped from V and 2 bases from J, the junction kept 3 bases outside the gene matches. From germline, CDR1 is SGHNT and CDR2 YYREEE (reference sequence). The CDR3 length is 16 residues. In nucleotides, the CDR3 is TGTGCCAGCAGCTTGGACGGGACAGGGCCTGGAAACACCATATATTTT. It translates to CASSLDGTGPGNTIYF.